A single sample is the source of the 16 T cell receptor beta chains below, sequenced in a study of tumor-infiltrating lymphocytes in primary liver carcinoma. It was from roughly 20-30 mg of unsorted bulk tissue that RNA and DNA were co-extracted. Researchers generated TCR beta cDNA from approximately 0.55 ug of total RNA, relying on a constant-region primer. Libraries for TCR beta were built through three nested multiplex PCR rounds, which together made up a slightly modified ARM-PCR procedure. Each of the first two PCR rounds ran roughly 9 cycles with TRBV1-TRBV30 forward and C-beta reverse primers. One entry per CDR3 protein, called by TCRdb with MiXCR from the multiplex PCR reads. Among 95,000 to 150,000 distinct CDR3 sequences, 64% were seen once, and the ten largest hold approximately 8.9%. Sequenced sample: liver tumor tissue from sampling region 3. The sample's subset: tumor region T3, left-lateral pole. Receptors originate from a woman between 55 and 75 years old with primary liver carcinoma and hepatitis B virus infection.

This clonotype came up many times. Here the CDR3 reads CASYRGTEAFF. CDR3 DNA: TGTGCCAGCTACAGGGGCACTGAAGCTTTCTTT. V usage is TRBV6-1 and J usage is TRBJ1-1; TRBD1 matches 7 bases. This CDR3 spans 11 amino acids. J gave up 4 bases and V 8 bases, and 1 base lay outside the gene matches. In germline, CDR1 is MNHNS, CDR2 SASEGT.

The rearrangement uses TRBV12-3 or TRBV12-4 and TRBJ2-3; D unclear. Trimming removed 2 bases from V and 14 bases from J, with 17 bases in between. The CDR3 spans 13 residues. The CDR3 sequence is CASSLSCGFTPYF. The CDR3 DNA reads TGTGCCAGCAGTTTATCCTGCGGATTCACCCCGTATTTT.

In DNA, the CDR3 is TGTGCCAGCAGCTTAACGACGGCACTTGATGGCTACACCTTC. As protein: CASSLTTALDGYTF. This sequence joins TRBV11-3 and TRBJ1-2, with D unresolved. The germline CDR1 and CDR2 sequences are SGHNT and YENEEA. This CDR3 has 14 amino acids. The germline V and J ends were trimmed by 2 bases and 6 bases, with 13 bases remaining between them.

The table lists this clonotype with many counts. The rearrangement links TRBV11-2 to TRBJ1-2; no clear D gene. Germline-derived CDR1 and CDR2 are SGHAT and FQNNGV. Trimming removed 5 bases from V and 4 bases from J, with 11 bases in between. This CDR3 is built from 13 residues. Here the CDR3 reads CASSPSQTYGYTF. The CDR3 DNA is TGTGCCAGCAGCCCCTCACAGACCTATGGCTACACCTTC.

This clonotype was observed a single time. The chain links TRBV19 to TRBJ2-1; 8 bases are shared with TRBD2. V dropped 6 bases and J dropped 6; count of bases not matched to a gene: 16. This CDR3 comprises 17 residues. Germline CDR1 reads LNHDA; CDR2 reads SQIVND (reference sequence). The CDR3 DNA reads as TGTGCCAGTAGCACGGACAGCCAGGGACTAGGATCCAATGAGCAGTTCTTC. Amino acids: CASSTDSQGLGSNEQFF.

Concerning this clonotype: Given the absence of the conserved phenylalanine or tryptophan at the CDR3 end, a read error is likely. The V call is TRBV4-2, the J call TRBJ1-5; D remains unclear. This CDR3 is 13 amino acids long. Germline loops: CDR1 LGHNA, CDR2 YNFKEQ. The CDR3 is CASGQTVAQPQHV. The CDR3 nucleotides are TGTGCCAGCGGCCAAACAGTTGCTCAGCCCCAGCATGTT.

By its share, this clonotype is medium-sized. The V call is TRBV11-3, the J call TRBJ2-1; D remains unclear. The CDR3 loop spans 15 amino acids. V dropped 5 bases and J dropped 4 bases, with 15 bases sitting between them. Germline CDR1 is SGHNT and CDR2 is YENEEA. CDR3 protein: CASSLGLRLYNEQFF. The DNA of the CDR3 is TGTGCCAGCAGCCTAGGCCTACGACTTTACAATGAGCAGTTCTTC. Looking up the rest from reference TRBV11-3 and TRBJ2-1 gives the full variable domain: EAGVVQSPRYKIIEKKQPVAFWCNPISGHNTLYWYLQNLGQGPELLIRYENEEAVDDSQLPKDRFSAERLKGVDSTLKIQPAELGDSAVYLCASSLGLRLYNEQFFGPGTRLTVL.

This chain joins TRBV1 and TRBJ1-1; the table calls TRBD1, which could not be checked here. TRBV1 is marked as a pseudogene. The CDR3 covers 15 residues. The CDR3 coding sequence is TGTACCAGCAGCCAATCCCTTCAGGGGACCACTGGAGCTTTCTTT. This translates into CTSSQSLQGTTGAFF.

On this clonotype: One end of the junction is discordant with germline, which a read error may explain. The chain recombines TRBV12-3 or TRBV12-4 with TRBJ2-2; 10 bases map to TRBD1. This CDR3 spans 13 amino acids. DNA of the CDR3: TGTGCCAGTAGAGACAGGGGGCCCGGAGAGCTGTTTTTT. Its protein is CASRDRGPGELFF.

For this clonotype: Just one base apart from a much larger clone, this may be a read error. The V call is TRBV6-6, the J call TRBJ2-5; no definite D call. This CDR3 comprises 13 residues. CDR1 and CDR2 (germline): MNHNY, SVGAGI (reference sequence). The CDR3 spells CAGSYTPQETQYF. The CDR3 bases are TGTGCCGGCAGTTATACACCCCAAGAGACCCAGTACTTC.

With regard to this clonotype: Germline is not matched at one junction end, which may reflect a read error. CDR3 amino acids: CASCYSYGGLTEAFF. DNA of the CDR3: TGTGCCAGCTGTTACTCGTATGGGGGGCTCACTGAAGCTTTCTTT. J is TRBJ1-1 and V is TRBV6-5; tentative D call: TRBD1 (6 bases). Germline CDR1 is MNHEY and CDR2 is SVGAGI. The CDR3 extends over 15 amino acids.

About this clonotype itself: This may arise from a read error, as a much more abundant clone is one base away. This rearrangement joins TRBV6-1 to TRBJ2-2; the D call may be TRBD1 or TRBD2 (5 bases each). The CDR3 is made up of 15 amino acids. CDR1 is MNHNS, CDR2 SASEGT, per germline. CDR3 residues: CASSAGFRGTGALFF. The CDR3 coding sequence is TGTGCCAGCAGTGCCGGTTTTAGAGGCACCGGGGCGCTGTTTTTT.

This clonotype showed up many times. This chain connects TRBV4-1 to TRBJ1-3; D is unresolved. Trimming removed 4 bases from V and 0 bases from J, with 10 bases in between. Germline CDR1 MGHRA, CDR2 YSYEKL. CDR3 length: 15 amino acids. The CDR3: CASSLSSNSGNTIYF. CDR3 DNA sequence: TGCGCCAGCAGCCTATCGTCCAACTCTGGAAACACCATATATTTT.

The genes are TRBV2 and TRBJ2-1; TRBD1 might be the D (6 bases). The CDR3 sequence is 15 residues long. Trimming removed 7 bases from V and 0 bases from J, with 13 bases in between. Germline V gene data show CDR1 as SNHLY and CDR2 as FYNNEI. CDR3 bases: TGTGCCAGCACCTCGGACAGTAGCTCCTACAATGAGCAGTTCTTC. It encodes CASTSDSSSYNEQFF. Full variable domain (rest looked up from reference TRBV2 and TRBJ2-1): EPEVTQTPSHQVTQMGQEVILRCVPISNHLYFYWYRQILGQKVEFLVSFYNNEISEKSEIFDDQFSVERPDGSNFTLKIRSTKLEDSAMYFCASTSDSSSYNEQFFGPGTRLTVL.

About this clonotype: One end of the junction varies from germline; a read error may be responsible. The J gene is TRBJ2-7, the V gene TRBV6-5; tentatively, D is TRBD1 (5 bases). This CDR3 has 16 amino acids. The germline V gene has CDR1 MNHEY and CDR2 SVGAGI. CDR3 loop: CASSYSGWQGTYEHYF. The CDR3 bases are TGTGCCAGCAGCTATTCCGGTTGGCAGGGAACCTACGAGCACTACTTC.

This clonotype was seen a few times. Compared with germline, one end of the junction differs, possibly owing to a read error. V and J are TRBV11-2 and TRBJ2-1; D may match TRBD1 or TRBD2 (5 bases each). The CDR3 consists of 18 residues. The germline gives CDR1 SGHAT, CDR2 FQNNGV. For the CDR3, the DNA is TGTGCCGGCAGCTTAGAGAGGGGCATGGCTAGCTCCTACAATGAGCAGTTCTTC. Translating it yields CAGSLERGMASSYNEQFF.